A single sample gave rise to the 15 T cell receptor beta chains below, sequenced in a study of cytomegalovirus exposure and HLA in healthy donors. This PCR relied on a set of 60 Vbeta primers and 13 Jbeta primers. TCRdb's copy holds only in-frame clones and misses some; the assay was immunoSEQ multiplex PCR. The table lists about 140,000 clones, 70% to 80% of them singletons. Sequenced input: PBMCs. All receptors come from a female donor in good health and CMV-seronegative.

The CDR3 DNA is TGTGCCGTGACCGGGACAGGAGATGGTGGCTACACCTTC. Translating it yields CAVTGTGDGGYTF. The chain couples TRBV30 to TRBJ1-2, with 8 bases that match TRBD1. The germline CDR1 and CDR2 sequences are GTSNPN and SVGIG (reference sequence). The CDR3 is 13 residues long. V shed 8 bases, J shed 7 bases, and the junction held 12 bases outside the gene matches.

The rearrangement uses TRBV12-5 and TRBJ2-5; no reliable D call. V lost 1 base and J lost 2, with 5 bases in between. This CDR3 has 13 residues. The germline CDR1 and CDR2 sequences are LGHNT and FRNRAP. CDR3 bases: TGTGCTAGTGGTTTGGGCAGTCAAGAGACCCAGTACTTC. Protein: CASGLGSQETQYF.

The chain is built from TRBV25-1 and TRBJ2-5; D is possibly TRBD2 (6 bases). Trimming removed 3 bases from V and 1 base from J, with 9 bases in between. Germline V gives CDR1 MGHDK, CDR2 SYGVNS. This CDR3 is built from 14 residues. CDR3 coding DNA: TGTGCCAGCAGTGATAGCGGCCCCCAAGAGACCCAGTACTTC. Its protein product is CASSDSGPQETQYF.

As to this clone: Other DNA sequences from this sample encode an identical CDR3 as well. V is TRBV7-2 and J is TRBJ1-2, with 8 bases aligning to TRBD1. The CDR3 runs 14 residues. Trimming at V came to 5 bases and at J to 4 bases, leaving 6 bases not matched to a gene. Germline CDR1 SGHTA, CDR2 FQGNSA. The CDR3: CASSLGQGLYGYTF. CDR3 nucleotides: TGTGCCAGCAGCCTTGGACAGGGTCTCTATGGCTACACCTTC.

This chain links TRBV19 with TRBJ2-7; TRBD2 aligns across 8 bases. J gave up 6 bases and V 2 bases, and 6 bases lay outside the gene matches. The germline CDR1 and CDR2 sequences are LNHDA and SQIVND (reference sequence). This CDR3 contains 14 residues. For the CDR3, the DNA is TGTGCCAGTAGTATACGAGCTCTAGCGGGCGAGCAGTACTTC. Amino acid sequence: CASSIRALAGEQYF.

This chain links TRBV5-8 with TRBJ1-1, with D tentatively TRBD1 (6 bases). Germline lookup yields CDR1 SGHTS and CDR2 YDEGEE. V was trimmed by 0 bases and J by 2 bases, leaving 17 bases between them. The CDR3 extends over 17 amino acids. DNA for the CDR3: TGTGCCAGCAGCTTGGATGCGGGGGGGCTGGATAACACTGAAGCTTTCTTT. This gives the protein CASSLDAGGLDNTEAFF.

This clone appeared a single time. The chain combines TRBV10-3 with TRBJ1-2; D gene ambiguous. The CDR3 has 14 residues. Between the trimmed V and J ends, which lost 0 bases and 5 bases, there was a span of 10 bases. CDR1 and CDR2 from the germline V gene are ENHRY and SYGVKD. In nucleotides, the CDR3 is TGTGCCATCAGTGAGTCGATAGAGGGATATGGCTACACCTTC. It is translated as CAISESIEGYGYTF.

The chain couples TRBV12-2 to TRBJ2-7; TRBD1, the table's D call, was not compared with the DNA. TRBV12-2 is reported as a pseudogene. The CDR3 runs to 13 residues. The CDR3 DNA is TGTGCAAGTCGCCGACAGTGGACCTACGAGCAGTACTTC. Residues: CASRRQWTYEQYF.

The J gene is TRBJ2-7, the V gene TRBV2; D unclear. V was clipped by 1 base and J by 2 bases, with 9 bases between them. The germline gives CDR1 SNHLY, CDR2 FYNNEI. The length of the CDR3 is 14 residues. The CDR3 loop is CASSEGSETYEQYF. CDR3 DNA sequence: TGTGCCAGCAGTGAAGGCAGTGAAACCTACGAGCAGTACTTC.

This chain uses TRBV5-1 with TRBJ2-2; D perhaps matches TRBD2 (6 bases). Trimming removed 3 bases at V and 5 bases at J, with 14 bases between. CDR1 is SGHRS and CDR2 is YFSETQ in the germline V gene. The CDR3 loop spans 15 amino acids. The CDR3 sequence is CASSWTGELTGELFF. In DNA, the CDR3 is TGCGCCAGCAGCTGGACGGGAGAACTAACCGGGGAGCTGTTTTTT.

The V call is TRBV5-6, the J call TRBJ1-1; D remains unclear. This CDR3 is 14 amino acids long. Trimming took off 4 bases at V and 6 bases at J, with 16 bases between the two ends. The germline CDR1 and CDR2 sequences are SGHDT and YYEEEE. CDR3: CASSPRRRSSEAFF. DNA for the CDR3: TGTGCCAGCAGCCCCCGACGGAGATCCTCTGAAGCTTTCTTT.

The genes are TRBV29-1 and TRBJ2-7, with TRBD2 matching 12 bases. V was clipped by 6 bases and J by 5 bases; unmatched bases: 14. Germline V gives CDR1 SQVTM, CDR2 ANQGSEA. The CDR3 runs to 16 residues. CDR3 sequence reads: CSVSRLAGEGVNEQYF. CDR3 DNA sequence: TGCAGCGTAAGCCGACTAGCGGGAGAAGGAGTCAACGAGCAGTACTTC.

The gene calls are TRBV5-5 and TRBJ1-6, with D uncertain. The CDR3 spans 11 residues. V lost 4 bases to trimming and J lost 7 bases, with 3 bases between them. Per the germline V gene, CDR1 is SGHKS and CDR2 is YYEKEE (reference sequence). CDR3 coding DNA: TGTGCCAGCAGCGAGAATTCACCCCTCCACTTT. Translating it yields CASSENSPLHF.

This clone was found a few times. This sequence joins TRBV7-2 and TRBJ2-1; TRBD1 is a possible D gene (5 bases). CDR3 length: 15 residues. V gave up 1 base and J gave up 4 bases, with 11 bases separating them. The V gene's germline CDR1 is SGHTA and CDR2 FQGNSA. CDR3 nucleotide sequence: TGTGCCAGCAGCTTAGGGCTAGGGGTGTACAATGAGCAGTTCTTC. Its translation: CASSLGLGVYNEQFF.

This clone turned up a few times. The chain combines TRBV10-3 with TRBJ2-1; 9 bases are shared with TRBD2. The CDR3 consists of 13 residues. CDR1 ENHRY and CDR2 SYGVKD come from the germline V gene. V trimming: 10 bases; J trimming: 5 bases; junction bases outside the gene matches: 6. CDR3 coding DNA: TGTGCCACCCGACTAGCGGCGGACAATGAGCAGTTCTTC. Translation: CATRLAADNEQFF.